The TCR beta chain under discussion was sequenced for a study of blood T cells in healthy people across ages. The study's findings and limits: Both higher diversity and more naive CD4+ cells marked long-lived donors when set against aged donors.

In the case of this clonotype: Its antigen is currently unknown.

In terms of origin and age, donors were healthy Caucasian individuals from Russia aged roughly 6 to 100. CDR3 size: 18 residues. Losses at the gene ends were 3 bases for V and 5 bases for J; bases not matched to a gene: 8. Germline V gene sequence: CDR1 MGHRA, CDR2 YSYEKL. For the second PCR, which ran for about 7 to 11 cycles, a sample-barcoded 5' primer and a J-beta primer mix were used. Each cDNA molecule was tagged by a template-switch adaptor with 12 random nucleotides. TCRdb re-called the 5' RACE reads through MiXCR, storing one row per CDR3 protein. The data hold around 1,800,000 distinct CDR3 sequences, with 39% observed a single time.

V usage is TRBV4-1 and J usage is TRBJ2-1; 15 positions agree with TRBD2. This receptor was obtained from a human donor in good health. Sequenced input: blood. The CDR3 region is CASSHPGLAGGLDNEQFF. The CDR3 nucleotides read TGCGCCAGCAGCCATCCCGGACTAGCGGGGGGGCTGGACAATGAGCAGTTCTTC.